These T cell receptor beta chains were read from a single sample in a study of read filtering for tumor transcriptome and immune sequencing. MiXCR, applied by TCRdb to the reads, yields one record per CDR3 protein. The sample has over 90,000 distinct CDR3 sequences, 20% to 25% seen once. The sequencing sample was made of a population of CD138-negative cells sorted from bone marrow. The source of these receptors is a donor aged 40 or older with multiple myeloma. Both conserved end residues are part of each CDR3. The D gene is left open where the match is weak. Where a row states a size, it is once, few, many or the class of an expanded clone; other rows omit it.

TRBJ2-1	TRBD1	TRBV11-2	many	CASSFDRGVPNEQFF	TGTGCCAGCAGCTTCGACAGGGGAGTCCCCAATGAGCAGTTCTTC
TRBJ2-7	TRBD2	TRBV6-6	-	CASSSGGDWGQYF	TGTGCCAGCAGTTCGGGAGGGGATTGGGGGCAGTACTTC
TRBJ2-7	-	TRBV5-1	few	CASSLGGTQSYEQYF	TGCGCCAGCAGCTTGGGGGGGACACAGTCCTACGAGCAGTACTTC
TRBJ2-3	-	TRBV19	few	CASSIGGVTDTQYF	TGTGCCAGTAGTATAGGCGGCGTCACAGATACGCAGTATTTT
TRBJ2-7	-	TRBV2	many	CASNRGTASEQYF	TGTGCCAGCAACCGCGGGACAGCCAGCGAGCAGTACTTC
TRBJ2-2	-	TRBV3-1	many	CASSRNGGTNTGELFF	TGTGCCAGCAGCCGAAATGGGGGGACGAACACCGGGGAGCTGTTTTTT
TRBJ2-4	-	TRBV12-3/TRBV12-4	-	CASSLLGGPQYF	TGTGCCAGCAGTTTACTCGGGGGACCTCAGTACTTC
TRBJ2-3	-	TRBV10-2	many	CASSEFMGDTQYF	TGCGCCAGCAGTGAATTCATGGGAGATACGCAGTATTTT
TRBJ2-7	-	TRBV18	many	CASSPSRQAYEQYF	TGTGCCAGCTCACCATCCAGACAGGCCTACGAGCAGTACTTC
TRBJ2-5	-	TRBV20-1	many	CSARDPTGRRYF	TGCAGTGCTAGAGATCCCACCGGGCGGAGGTACTTC
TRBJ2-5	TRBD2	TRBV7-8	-	CASSLMAGGTETQYF	TGTGCCAGCAGCTTGATGGCGGGGGGCACCGAGACCCAGTACTTC
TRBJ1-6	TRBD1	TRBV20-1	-	CSASGQGGPYNSPLHF	TGCAGTGCTTCCGGACAGGGGGGCCCTTATAATTCACCCCTCCACTTT
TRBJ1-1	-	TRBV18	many	CASSREGEAFF	TGTGCCAGCTCAAGGGAGGGGGAAGCTTTCTTT
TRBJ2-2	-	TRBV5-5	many	CASSLERTGELFF	TGTGCCAGCAGCTTGGAACGAACCGGGGAGCTGTTTTTT
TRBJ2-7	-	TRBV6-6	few	CAASGSSYEQYF	TGTGCCGCGTCGGGGAGCTCCTACGAGCAGTACTTC
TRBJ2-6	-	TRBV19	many	CASSPGLGANVLTF	TGTGCCAGTTCACCGGGACTTGGGGCCAACGTCCTGACTTTC
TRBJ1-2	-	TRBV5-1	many	CASSLVTNYGYTF	TGCGCCAGCAGCTTGGTAACTAACTATGGCTACACCTTC
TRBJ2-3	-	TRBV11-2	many	CASSLSPDTQYF	TGTGCCAGCAGTTTAAGCCCAGATACGCAGTATTTT
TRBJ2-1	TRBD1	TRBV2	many	CASRMRQGTYNEQFF	TGTGCCAGCAGGATGAGACAGGGGACCTACAATGAGCAGTTCTTC
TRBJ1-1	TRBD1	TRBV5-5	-	CASSPRDRGGTEAFF	TGTGCCAGCAGCCCTCGGGACAGGGGGGGCACTGAAGCTTTCTTT
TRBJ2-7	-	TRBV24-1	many	CATSDGYSYEQYF	TGTGCCACCAGTGACGGATACTCCTACGAGCAGTACTTC
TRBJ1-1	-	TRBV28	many	CASSLRQLNTEAFF	TGTGCCAGCAGTTTGAGACAGTTGAACACTGAAGCTTTCTTT
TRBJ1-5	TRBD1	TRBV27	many	CASWDRGANQPQHF	TGTGCCAGCTGGGACAGGGGAGCAAATCAGCCCCAGCATTTT
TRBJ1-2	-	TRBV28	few	CASSFQAHYGYTF	TGTGCCAGCAGTTTCCAGGCCCACTATGGCTACACCTTC
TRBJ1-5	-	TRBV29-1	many	CSALSGSNQPQHF	TGCAGCGCCCTATCGGGCAGCAATCAGCCCCAGCATTTT
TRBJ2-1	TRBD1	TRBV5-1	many	CASSFTGGFSEQFF	TGCGCCAGCAGCTTTACAGGGGGCTTCAGTGAGCAGTTCTTC
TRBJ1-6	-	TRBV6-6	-	CASSRTGSRSYNSPLHF	TGTGCCAGCAGCAGAACAGGTTCCCGCTCCTATAATTCACCCCTCCACTTT
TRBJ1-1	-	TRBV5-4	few	CASSRPGTKNTEAFF	TGTGCCAGCAGCCGACCTGGCACTAAGAACACTGAAGCTTTCTTT
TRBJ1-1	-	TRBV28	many	CASSQGGVSTEAFF	TGTGCCAGCAGCCAAGGTGGGGTATCCACTGAAGCTTTCTTT
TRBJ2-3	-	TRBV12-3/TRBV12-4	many	CASSPGGLGTDTQYF	TGTGCCAGCAGCCCAGGGGGGCTAGGCACAGATACGCAGTATTTT
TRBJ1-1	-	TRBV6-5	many	CASSYSRGTVTEAFF	TGTGCCAGCAGTTACTCGAGGGGGACGGTCACTGAAGCTTTCTTT
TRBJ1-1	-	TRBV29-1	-	CSVHLNTEAFF	TGCAGCGTTCACCTGAACACTGAAGCTTTCTTT
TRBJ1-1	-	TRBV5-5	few	CASSPRGWTEAFF	TGTGCCAGCAGCCCGAGAGGGTGGACTGAAGCTTTCTTT
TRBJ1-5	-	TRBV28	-	CASSLSAGASQPQHF	TGTGCCAGCAGTTTGTCCGCGGGGGCCAGTCAGCCCCAGCATTTT
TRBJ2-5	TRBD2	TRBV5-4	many	CASSHSGGARETQYF	TGTGCCAGCAGCCATAGCGGGGGGGCGCGAGAGACCCAGTACTTC
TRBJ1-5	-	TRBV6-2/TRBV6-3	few	CASSGPRTRGQPQHF	TGTGCCAGCAGTGGGCCAAGGACCAGAGGTCAGCCCCAGCATTTT
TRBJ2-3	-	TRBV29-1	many	CSAAPGPGTTDTQYF	TGCAGCGCCGCTCCTGGCCCCGGCACCACAGATACGCAGTATTTT
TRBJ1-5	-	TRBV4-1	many	CASSQQWFDQPQHF	TGCGCCAGCAGCCAGCAGTGGTTTGATCAGCCCCAGCATTTT
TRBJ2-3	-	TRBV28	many	CASSLGGFGERVSDTQYF	TGTGCCAGCAGTTTAGGTGGATTCGGGGAAAGGGTCTCAGATACGCAGTATTTT
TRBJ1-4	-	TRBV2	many	CASSWGYEKLFF	TGTGCCAGCAGTTGGGGTTACGAAAAACTGTTTTTT
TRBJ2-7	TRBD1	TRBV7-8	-	CASSLGDRGPNEQYF	TGTGCCAGCAGCTTAGGGGACAGAGGTCCTAACGAGCAGTACTTC
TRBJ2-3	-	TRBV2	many	CASRNEASVGTQYF	TGTGCCAGCAGAAACGAGGCCTCTGTAGGTACGCAGTATTTT
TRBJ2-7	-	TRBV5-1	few	CASSFLGDKLYF	TGCGCCAGCAGCTTTCTAGGGGACAAGCTGTACTTC
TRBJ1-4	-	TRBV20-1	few	CSAPVAGMEKLFF	TGCAGTGCCCCGGTGGCAGGGATGGAAAAACTGTTTTTT
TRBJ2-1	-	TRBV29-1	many	CSVADGSSYNEQFF	TGCAGCGTTGCGGACGGAAGCTCCTACAATGAGCAGTTCTTC
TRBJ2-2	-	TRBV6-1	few	CASSPHKNTGELFF	TGTGCCAGCAGCCCGCACAAGAACACCGGGGAGCTGTTTTTT
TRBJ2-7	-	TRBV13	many	CASSLGLTYEQYF	TGTGCCAGCAGCTTGGGACTGACTTACGAGCAGTACTTC
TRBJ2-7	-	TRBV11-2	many	CASSPTRDTFYEQYF	TGTGCCAGCAGCCCAACGAGGGACACCTTCTACGAGCAGTACTTC
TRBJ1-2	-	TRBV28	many	CASTPNRFLYGYTF	TGTGCCAGCACCCCTAACAGGTTTCTCTATGGCTACACCTTC
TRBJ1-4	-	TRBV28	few	CASSSGTPNEKLFF	TGTGCCAGCAGTTCCGGGACACCGAATGAAAAACTGTTTTTT
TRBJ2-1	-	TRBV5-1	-	CASLGFNEQFF	TGCGCCAGCTTGGGGTTCAATGAGCAGTTCTTC
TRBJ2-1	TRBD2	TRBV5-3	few	CARSLFRGAYNEQFF	TGTGCCAGAAGCTTGTTCCGGGGGGCCTACAATGAGCAGTTCTTC
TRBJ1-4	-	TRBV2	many	CASRKPTTNEKLFF	TGTGCCAGCAGGAAACCTACAACTAATGAAAAACTGTTTTTT
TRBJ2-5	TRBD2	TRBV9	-	CASSVPSGEEETRYF	TGTGCCAGCAGCGTACCCAGCGGGGAGGAAGAGACCCGGTACTTC
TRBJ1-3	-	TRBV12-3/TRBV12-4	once	CASSQLQPPSGNTIYF	TGTGCCAGCAGCCAACTTCAGCCACCCTCTGGAAACACCATATATTTT
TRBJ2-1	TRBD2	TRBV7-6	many	CASSLRARGGYNEQFF	TGTGCCAGCAGTTTAAGGGCCCGCGGGGGCTACAATGAGCAGTTCTTC
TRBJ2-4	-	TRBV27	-	CASSLSKAKNIQYF	TGTGCCAGCAGTTTGAGTAAAGCCAAAAACATTCAGTACTTC
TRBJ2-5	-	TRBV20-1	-	CSASAGRGETQYF	TGCAGTGCCTCCGCGGGACGGGGAGAGACCCAGTACTTC
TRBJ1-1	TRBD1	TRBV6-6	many	CASLGRVRGQAFF	TGTGCCAGCCTCGGGAGGGTGAGGGGGCAAGCTTTCTTT
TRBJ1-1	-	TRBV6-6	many	CASSYSPGTEAFF	TGTGCCAGCAGTTACTCGCCCGGCACTGAAGCTTTCTTT